This T cell receptor beta chain was identified during a study of blood T cell repertoires in COVID-19. In the study overall: Specimens from acute and convalescent COVID-19 originated in the United States, Italy and Spain. PBMCs, B-cell-depleted T cells, or T cells provided the cDNA or gDNA that made up the material.

This study enrolled people aged 18 to 89 from approximately 25 US geographic areas. Grouping used clinical history reported by participants in a survey and questionnaire. TCRdb's copy holds only in-frame clones and misses some; the assay was immunoSEQ multiplex PCR. The sample has 330,000 or so clones, 80% to 95% seen once. Only a few counts were recorded for this clone. This CDR3 is 15 amino acids long. Germline V gene sequence: CDR1 SGDLS, CDR2 YYNGEE. V was clipped by 3 bases and J by 1 base; unmatched bases: 6. This chain uses TRBV9 with TRBJ1-2, with 7 bases fitting TRBD1. The sequenced sample consisted of PBMCs or T cells enriched from blood (not recorded which). The TCR was taken from a woman aged 25 to 39 who had recovered from COVID-19. For the CDR3, the DNA is TGTGCCAGCAGCGGAACCGGGACAGTTAACTATGGCTACACCTTC. As protein: CASSGTGTVNYGYTF. Full variable domain (rest looked up from reference TRBV9 and TRBJ1-2): DSGVTQTPKHLITATGQRVTLRCSPRSGDLSVYWYQQSLDQGLQFLIQYYNGEERAKGNILERFSAQQFPDLHSELNLSSLELGDSALYFCASSGTGTVNYGYTFGSGTRLTVV.